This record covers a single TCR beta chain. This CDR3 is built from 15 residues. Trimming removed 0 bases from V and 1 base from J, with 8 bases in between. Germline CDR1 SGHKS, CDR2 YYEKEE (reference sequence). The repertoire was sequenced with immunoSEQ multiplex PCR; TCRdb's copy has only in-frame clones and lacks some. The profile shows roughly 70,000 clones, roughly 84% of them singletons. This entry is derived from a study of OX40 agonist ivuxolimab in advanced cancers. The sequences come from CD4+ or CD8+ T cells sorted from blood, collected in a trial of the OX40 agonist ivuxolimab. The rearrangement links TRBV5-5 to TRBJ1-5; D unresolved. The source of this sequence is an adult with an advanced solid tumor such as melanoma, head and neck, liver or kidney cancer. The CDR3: CASSLGVTSNQPQHF. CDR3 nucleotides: TGTGCCAGCAGCTTGGGGGTTACGAGCAATCAGCCCCAGCATTTT.